This TCR beta chain was documented in a study of T cell repertoires in cytomegalovirus infection (dated by TCRdb to the late 2010s). With regard to the full study: Peptide stimulations targeted recently identified HLA-C-restricted CMV epitopes, whose presentation resists viral immunomodulation, together with well-studied HLA-B-restricted epitopes. The HLA type of each donor mattered for the analysis, because public TCR beta signatures pointed to carriage of CMV infection along with the matching HLA type. Broad study findings and their caveats: The ex vivo response was dominated by HLA-C-restricted CMV-specific TCR beta clonotypes, which also provided the single most frequent clonotype in two of eight donors. Carriers of CMV infection plus the relevant HLA type were discriminated by the cumulative frequency of public TCR beta family members in the study cohort and in an independent roughly 400-donor cohort.

Remarks on this clonotype: Its antigen is still unknown. The input lacks base qualities; no much larger clone sits a single base away.

Read against the paper, the sample's treatment or condition label means: in vitro stimulation with specific CMV peptide epitopes to enrich CMV-specific T cells. This sample was sequenced with an Illumina HiSeq 1500. In TCRdb, the public reads were trimmed at Q25 with fastp and aligned with MiXCR, with productive beta chains retained. Records with the same CDR3 protein are collapsed into one entry carrying the most frequent genes and DNA. This sample has 110,000 to 150,000 distinct CDR3 sequences in its table, and 25% to 35% of those were observed once. The top ten clones comprise 45% to 60% of the sample. The junction carries 11 bases between V and J, which are trimmed by 4 bases and 8 bases respectively. The CDR3 goes from the cysteine to the phenylalanine over 13 residues. CDR3 DNA only is kept here, 39 bases in frame from base 1. CDR1 and CDR2, per the germline V gene (reference sequence), are SEHNR and FQNEAQ.

The specimen comprised CD8+ T cells from cultured PBMCs, sampled from culture after CMV antigen stimulation. This receptor was obtained from a human donor in good health (CMV status not recorded). Some clones in this sample may be carry-over from other donors' samples. Recombination connected TRBV7-9 to TRBJ1-4; the D gene is possibly TRBD1, with 5 bases matching. The CDR3 corresponds to CASSSGLGEKLFF. The bases read TGTGCCAGCAGCTCGGGACTTGGAGAAAAACTGTTTTTT.